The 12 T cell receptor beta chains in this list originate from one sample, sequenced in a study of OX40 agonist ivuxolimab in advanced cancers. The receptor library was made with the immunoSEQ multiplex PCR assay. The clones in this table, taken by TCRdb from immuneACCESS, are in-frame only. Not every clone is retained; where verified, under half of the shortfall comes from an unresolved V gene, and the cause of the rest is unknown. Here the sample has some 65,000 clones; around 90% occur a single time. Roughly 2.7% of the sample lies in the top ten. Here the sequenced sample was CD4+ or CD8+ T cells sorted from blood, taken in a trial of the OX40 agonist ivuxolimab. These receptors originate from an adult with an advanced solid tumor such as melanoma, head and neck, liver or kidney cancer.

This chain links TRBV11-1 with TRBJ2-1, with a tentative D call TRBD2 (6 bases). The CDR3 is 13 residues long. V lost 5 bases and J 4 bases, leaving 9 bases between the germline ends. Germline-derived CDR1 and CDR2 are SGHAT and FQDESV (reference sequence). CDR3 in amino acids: CASSRDLYNEQFF. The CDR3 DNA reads TGTGCCAGCAGCAGGGACTTATACAATGAGCAGTTCTTC.

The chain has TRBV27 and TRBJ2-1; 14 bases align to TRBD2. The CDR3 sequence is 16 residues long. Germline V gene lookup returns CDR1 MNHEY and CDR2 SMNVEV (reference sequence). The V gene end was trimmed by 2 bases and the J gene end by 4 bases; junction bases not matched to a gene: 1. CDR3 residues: CASSLRTSGGYNEQFF. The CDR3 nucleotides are TGTGCCAGCAGTTTACGGACTAGCGGGGGGTACAATGAGCAGTTCTTC.

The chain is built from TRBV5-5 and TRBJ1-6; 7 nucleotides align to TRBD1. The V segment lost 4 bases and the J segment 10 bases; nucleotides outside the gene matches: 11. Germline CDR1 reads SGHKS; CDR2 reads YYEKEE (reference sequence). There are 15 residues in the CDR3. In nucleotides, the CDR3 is TGTGCCAGCAGCACTAACAGGGGATTAGGATCACCCCTCCACTTT. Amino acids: CASSTNRGLGSPLHF.

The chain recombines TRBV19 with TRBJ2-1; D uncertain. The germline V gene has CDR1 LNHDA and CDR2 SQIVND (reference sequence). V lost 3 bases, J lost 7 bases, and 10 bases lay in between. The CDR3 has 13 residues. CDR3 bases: TGTGCCAGTAGTATCGGGCAGATGAATGAGCAGTTCTTC. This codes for CASSIGQMNEQFF.

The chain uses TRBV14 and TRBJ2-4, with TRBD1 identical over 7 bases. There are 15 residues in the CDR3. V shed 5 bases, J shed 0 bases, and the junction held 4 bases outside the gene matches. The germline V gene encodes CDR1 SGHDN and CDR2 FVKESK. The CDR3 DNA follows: TGTGCCAGCAGCAGGGACAGTCTAGCCAAAAACATTCAGTACTTC. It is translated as CASSRDSLAKNIQYF.

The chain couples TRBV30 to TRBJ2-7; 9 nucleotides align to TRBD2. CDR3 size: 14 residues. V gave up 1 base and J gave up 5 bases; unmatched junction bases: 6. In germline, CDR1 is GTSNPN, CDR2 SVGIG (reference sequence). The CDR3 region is CAWSAGLAGDEQYF. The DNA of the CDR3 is TGTGCCTGGAGTGCGGGATTAGCGGGGGACGAGCAGTACTTC.

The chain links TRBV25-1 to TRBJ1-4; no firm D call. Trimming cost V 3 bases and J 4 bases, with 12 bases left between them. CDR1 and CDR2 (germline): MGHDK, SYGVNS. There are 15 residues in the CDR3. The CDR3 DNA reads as TGTGCCAGCAGTGACGGCCCCGGGAGTAATGAAAAACTGTTTTTT. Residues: CASSDGPGSNEKLFF.

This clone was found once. CDR3 DNA: TGTGCCAGCAGTCCCTACGGGGGGACTAATTACGATACGCAGTATTTT. It is translated as CASSPYGGTNYDTQYF. V and J are TRBV28 and TRBJ2-3, with 7 bases lining up with TRBD2. Trimming took 5 bases from V and 6 from J; bases not matched to a gene: 14. This CDR3 is 16 amino acids long. Germline lookup yields CDR1 MDHEN and CDR2 SYDVKM.

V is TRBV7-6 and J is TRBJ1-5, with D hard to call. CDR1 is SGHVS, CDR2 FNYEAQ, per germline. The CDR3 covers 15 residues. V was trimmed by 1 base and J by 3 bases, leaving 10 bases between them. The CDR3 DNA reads TGTGCCAGCAGCTTAGATACCGGGATCAATCAGCCCCAGCATTTT. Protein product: CASSLDTGINQPQHF.

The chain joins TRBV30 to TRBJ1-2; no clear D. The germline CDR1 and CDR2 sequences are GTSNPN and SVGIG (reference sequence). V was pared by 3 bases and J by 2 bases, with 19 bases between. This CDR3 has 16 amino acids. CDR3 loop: CAWSSISRKLNYGYTF. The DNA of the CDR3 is TGTGCCTGGAGCAGTATCTCCCGAAAGCTCAACTATGGCTACACCTTC.

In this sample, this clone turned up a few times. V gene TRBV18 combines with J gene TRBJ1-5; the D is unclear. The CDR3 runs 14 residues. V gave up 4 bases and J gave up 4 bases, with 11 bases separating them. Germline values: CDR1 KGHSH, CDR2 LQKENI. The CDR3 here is CASSRNSKNQPQHF. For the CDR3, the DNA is TGTGCCAGCTCACGTAACAGCAAGAATCAGCCCCAGCATTTT. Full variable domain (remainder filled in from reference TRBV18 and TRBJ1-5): NAGVMQNPRHLVRRRGQEARLRCSPMKGHSHVYWYRQLPEEGLKFMVYLQKENIIDESGMPKERFSAEFPKEGPSILRIQQVVRGDSAAYFCASSRNSKNQPQHFGDGTRLSIL.

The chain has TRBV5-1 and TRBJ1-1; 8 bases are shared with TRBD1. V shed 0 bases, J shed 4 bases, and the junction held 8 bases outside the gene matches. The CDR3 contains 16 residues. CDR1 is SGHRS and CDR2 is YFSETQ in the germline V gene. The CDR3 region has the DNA TGCGCCAGCAGCTTGGGACAGGGGAGCATAAGCACTGAAGCTTTCTTT. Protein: CASSLGQGSISTEAFF.